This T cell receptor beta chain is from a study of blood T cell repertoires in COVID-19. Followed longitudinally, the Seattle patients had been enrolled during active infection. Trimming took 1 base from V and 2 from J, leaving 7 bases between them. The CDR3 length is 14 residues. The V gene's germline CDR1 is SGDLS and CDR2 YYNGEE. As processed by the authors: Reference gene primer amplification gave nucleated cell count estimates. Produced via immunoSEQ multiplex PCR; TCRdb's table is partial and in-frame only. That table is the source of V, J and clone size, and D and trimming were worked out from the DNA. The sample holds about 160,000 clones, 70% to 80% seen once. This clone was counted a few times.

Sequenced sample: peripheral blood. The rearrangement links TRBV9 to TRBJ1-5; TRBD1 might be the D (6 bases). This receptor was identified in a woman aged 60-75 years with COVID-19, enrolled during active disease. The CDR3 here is CASSVSGGNQPQHF. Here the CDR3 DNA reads TGTGCCAGCAGCGTATCAGGGGGCAATCAGCCCCAGCATTTT.